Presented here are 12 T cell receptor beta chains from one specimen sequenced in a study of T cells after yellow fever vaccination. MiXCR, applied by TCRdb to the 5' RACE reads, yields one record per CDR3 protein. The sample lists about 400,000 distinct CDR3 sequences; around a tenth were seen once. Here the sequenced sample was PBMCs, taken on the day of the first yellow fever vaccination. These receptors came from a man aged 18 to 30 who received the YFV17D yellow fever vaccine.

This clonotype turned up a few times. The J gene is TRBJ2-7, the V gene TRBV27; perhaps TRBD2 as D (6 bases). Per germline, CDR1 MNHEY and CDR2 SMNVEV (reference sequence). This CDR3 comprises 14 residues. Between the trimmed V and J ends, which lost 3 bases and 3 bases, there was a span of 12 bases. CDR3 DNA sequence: TGTGCCAGCAGTTTCGGAGGGGCGAACTACGAGCAGTACTTC. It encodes CASSFGGANYEQYF.

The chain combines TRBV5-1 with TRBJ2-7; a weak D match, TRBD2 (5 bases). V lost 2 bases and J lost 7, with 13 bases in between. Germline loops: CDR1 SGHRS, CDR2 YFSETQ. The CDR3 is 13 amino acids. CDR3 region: CASSFDQTGEQYV. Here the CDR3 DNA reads TGCGCCAGCAGCTTTGACCAAACGGGGGAGCAGTACGTC.

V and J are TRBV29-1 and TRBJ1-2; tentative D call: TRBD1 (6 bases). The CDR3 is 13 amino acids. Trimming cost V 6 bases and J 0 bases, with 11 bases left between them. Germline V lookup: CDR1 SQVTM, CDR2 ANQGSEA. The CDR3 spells CSVDRNPNYGYTF. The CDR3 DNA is TGCAGCGTCGACAGGAATCCTAACTATGGCTACACCTTC.

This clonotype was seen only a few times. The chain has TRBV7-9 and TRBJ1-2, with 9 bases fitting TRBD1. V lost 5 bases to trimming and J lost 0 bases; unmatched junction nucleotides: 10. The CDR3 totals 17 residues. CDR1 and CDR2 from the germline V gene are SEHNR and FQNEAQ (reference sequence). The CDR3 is CASSNRDRAIANYGYTF. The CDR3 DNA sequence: TGTGCCAGCAGCAACCGGGACAGGGCTATAGCTAACTATGGCTACACCTTC.

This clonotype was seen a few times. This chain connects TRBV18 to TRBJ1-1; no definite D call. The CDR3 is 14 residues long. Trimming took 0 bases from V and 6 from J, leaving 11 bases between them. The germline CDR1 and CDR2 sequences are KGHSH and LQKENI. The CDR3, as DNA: TGTGCCAGCTCACCACCCTCTACATACGCTGAAGCTTTCTTT. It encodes CASSPPSTYAEAFF.

CDR3 protein: CASKTGLWQRETQYF. CDR3 DNA sequence: TGTGCCAGCAAAACAGGATTATGGCAACGAGAGACCCAGTACTTC. The V gene is TRBV6-2 or TRBV6-3, the J gene TRBJ2-5; the D gene is possibly TRBD1 (5 bases). Trimming pared 7 bases from V and 4 bases from J, leaving 19 bases between. Germline lookup yields CDR1 MNHEY and CDR2 SVGEGT. The CDR3 has 15 amino acids.

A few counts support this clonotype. CDR3 bases: TGCGCCAGCAGCCAAGCACTAGTTCTCGTTTTTGGCACAGATACGCAGTATTTT. Translated, it gives CASSQALVLVFGTDTQYF. The V and J genes are TRBV4-1 and TRBJ2-3; a weak D match, TRBD2 (5 bases). There are 18 residues in the CDR3. Germline CDR1 reads MGHRA; CDR2 reads YSYEKL. V dropped 1 base and J dropped 1 base, with 18 bases sitting between them.

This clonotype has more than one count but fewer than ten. DNA for the CDR3: TGCGCCAGCAGCTCTCGACAGGGCGAGGGCTACGAGCAGTACTTC. This encodes CASSSRQGEGYEQYF. This rearrangement joins TRBV5-1 to TRBJ2-7, with 7 bases fitting TRBD1. V trimming: 3 bases; J trimming: 3 bases; junction bases outside the gene matches: 9. The germline gives CDR1 SGHRS, CDR2 YFSETQ. The CDR3 spans 15 residues.

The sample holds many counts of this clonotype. CDR3: CASSEMRVGGETQYF. For the CDR3, the DNA is TGTGCCAGCAGTGAAATGAGGGTAGGGGGAGAGACCCAGTACTTC. The rearrangement uses TRBV6-1 and TRBJ2-5; D possibly corresponds to TRBD1 (6 bases). Per the germline V gene, CDR1 is MNHNS and CDR2 is SASEGT. CDR3 length: 15 amino acids. V dropped 2 bases and J dropped 4 bases, with 14 bases sitting between them.

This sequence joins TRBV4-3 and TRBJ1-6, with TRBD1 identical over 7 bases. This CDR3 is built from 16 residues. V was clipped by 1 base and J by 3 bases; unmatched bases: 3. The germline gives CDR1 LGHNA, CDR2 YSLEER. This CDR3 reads CASSQVRGYYNSPLHF. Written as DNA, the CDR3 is TGCGCCAGCAGCCAAGTCAGGGGGTACTATAATTCACCCCTCCACTTT.

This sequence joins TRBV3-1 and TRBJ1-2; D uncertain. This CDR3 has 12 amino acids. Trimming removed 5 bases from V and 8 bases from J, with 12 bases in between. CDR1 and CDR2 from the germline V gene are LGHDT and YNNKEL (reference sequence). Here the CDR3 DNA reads TGTGCCAGCAGCTTCGGCGAGAAGGGCTACACCTTC. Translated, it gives CASSFGEKGYTF. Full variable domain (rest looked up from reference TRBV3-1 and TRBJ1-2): DTAVSQTPKYLVTQMGNDKSIKCEQNLGHDTMYWYKQDSKKFLKIMFSYNNKELIINETVPNRFSPKSPDKAHLNLHINSLELGDSAVYFCASSFGEKGYTFGSGTRLTVV.

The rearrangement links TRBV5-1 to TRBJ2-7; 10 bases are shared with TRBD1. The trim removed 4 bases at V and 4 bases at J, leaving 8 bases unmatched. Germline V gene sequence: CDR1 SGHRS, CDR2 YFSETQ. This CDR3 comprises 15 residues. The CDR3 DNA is TGCGCCAGCAGCCCCGCGGGACAGGGGCCTTACGAGCAGTACGTC. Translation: CASSPAGQGPYEQYV.